The entry below describes one T cell receptor (beta chain). The data belong to a study of T-cell reconstitution after alpha-beta-depleted transplantation in children. For TCRbeta, the library was prepared with unique molecular identifiers. TCRdb fed the PCR reads into MiXCR, producing one record per CDR3 protein. The profile shows about 480,000 distinct CDR3 sequences, roughly an eighth of them singletons. CDR3 size: 15 residues. Germline V gene lookup returns CDR1 SGHRS and CDR2 YFSETQ. Between the trimmed V and J ends, which lost 4 bases and 7 bases, there was a span of 21 bases. This TCR was sampled from a human donor who donated a stem cell graft to a child with combined immunodeficiency. This material consisted of PBMCs from the stem cell graft donor, taken from the stem cell graft. The genes are TRBV5-1 and TRBJ2-7, with D possibly called TRBD1 or TRBD2 (5 bases each). In DNA form, the CDR3 reads TGCGCCAGCAGCCGGGCCGGGACGGTCCTACTGGAGCAGTACTTC. This codes for CASSRAGTVLLEQYF.